This T cell receptor (beta chain) stems from a study of T cell responses to AZD1222 COVID-19 vaccine. Study overall: Combined were second doses at about 4 or about 12 weeks. Study observations and caveats: When two AZD1222 doses had been given, Spike-specific TCR breadth and depth rose. Targeting of unmutated variant regions was reportedly seen in nearly half of spike-specific TCRs. Baseline testing showed seropositivity in only six or seven AZD1222 recipients.

Per germline, CDR1 LNHDA and CDR2 SQIVND (reference sequence). The CDR3 consists of 14 residues. The germline V and J ends were trimmed by 5 bases and 4 bases, with 14 bases remaining between them. On this clone itself: Its specificity is unknown.

Libraries were prepared by immunoSEQ multiplex PCR; TCRdb keeps only in-frame clonotypes and omits some of them. The sample includes about 120,000 clones, more than 85% of them seen just once. The sample here was peripheral blood, taken on day 0 of AZD1222 vaccination. The TCR was taken from an adult in good health. The chain links TRBV19 to TRBJ1-2; TRBD1 might be the D (6 bases). The CDR3 loop reads CASSPGGASYGYTF. The CDR3 nucleotides read TGTGCCAGTAGTCCTGGGGGCGCAAGCTATGGCTACACCTTC.